The entry below describes one TCR beta chain. Antigen specificity is unknown. The germline CDR1 and CDR2 sequences are SGDLS and YYNGEE. The ends were cut back, 3 bases at V and 3 bases at J, with 13 bases in the middle. The length of the CDR3 is 14 residues. These data come from a study of OX40 agonist ivuxolimab in advanced cancers. About the study: Three individuals attained partial responses, comprising one hepatocellular carcinoma case and two cutaneous melanoma cases. General observations from the study: Both CD4+ and CD8+ T cell populations in blood had undergone clonal expansion by week 6 at 0.1 to 3.0 mg/kg.

Profiling relied on immunoSEQ multiplex PCR, and the TCRdb table lists in-frame clones only, not all of them. The table records approximately 79,000 clones, 80% to 90% of them present only once. The chain employs TRBV9 and TRBJ2-7; TRBD2 might be the D (6 bases). This clonotype was sampled from an adult with an advanced solid tumor such as melanoma, head and neck, liver or kidney cancer. Here the sequenced sample was CD4+ or CD8+ T cells sorted from blood, taken in a trial of the OX40 agonist ivuxolimab. The CDR3 protein is CASSAAGRLYEQYF. The CDR3 region has the DNA TGTGCCAGCAGCGCCGCGGGACGGCTCTACGAGCAGTACTTC. The whole variable domain, filled in from reference TRBV9 and TRBJ2-7, reads DSGVTQTPKHLITATGQRVTLRCSPRSGDLSVYWYQQSLDQGLQFLIQYYNGEERAKGNILERFSAQQFPDLHSELNLSSLELGDSALYFCASSAAGRLYEQYFGPGTRLTVT.